The clone carrying this TCR beta chain has just one count. The ends lost 0 bases at V and 11 bases at J; junction bases unmatched: 8. The CDR3 runs 14 residues. Per the germline V gene, CDR1 is SGHDT and CDR2 is YYEEEE. TCRdb's copy holds only in-frame clones and misses some; the assay was immunoSEQ multiplex PCR. The table has roughly 29,000 clones, less than 85% seen once. The record originates from a study of STAT5B mutations in CD4+ large granular lymphocyte leukemia. Sequencing was performed on CD4+ T cells from blood buffy coats. This chain links TRBV5-6 with TRBJ1-1; 9 bases line up with TRBD1. This TCR derives from a human donor in good health. The CDR3 sequence: CASSLGQGGVDAFF. CDR3 DNA sequence: TGTGCCAGCAGCTTGGGACAGGGGGGCGTCGATGCTTTCTTT.